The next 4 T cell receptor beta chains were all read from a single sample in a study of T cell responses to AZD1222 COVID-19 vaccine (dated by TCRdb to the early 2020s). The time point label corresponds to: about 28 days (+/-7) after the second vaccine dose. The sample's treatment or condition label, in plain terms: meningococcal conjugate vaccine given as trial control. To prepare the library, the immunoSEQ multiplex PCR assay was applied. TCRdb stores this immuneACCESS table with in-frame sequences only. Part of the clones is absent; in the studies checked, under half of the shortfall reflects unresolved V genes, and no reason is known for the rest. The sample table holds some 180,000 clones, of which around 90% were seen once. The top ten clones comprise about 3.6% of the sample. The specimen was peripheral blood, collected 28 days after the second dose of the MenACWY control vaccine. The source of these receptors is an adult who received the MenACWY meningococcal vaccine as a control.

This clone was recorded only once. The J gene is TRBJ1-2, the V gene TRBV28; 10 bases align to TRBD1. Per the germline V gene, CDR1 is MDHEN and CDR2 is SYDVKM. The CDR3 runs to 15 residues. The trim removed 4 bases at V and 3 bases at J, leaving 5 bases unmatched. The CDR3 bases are TGTGCCAGCAGTTCCTCGGGACAGGGGTACTATGGCTACACCTTC. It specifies CASSSSGQGYYGYTF.

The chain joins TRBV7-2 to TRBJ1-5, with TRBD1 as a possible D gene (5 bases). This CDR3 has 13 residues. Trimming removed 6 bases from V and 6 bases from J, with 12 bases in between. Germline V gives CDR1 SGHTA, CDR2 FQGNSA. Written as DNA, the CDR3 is TGTGCCAGCAGGGCCAGGGAGGGTCAGCCCCAGCATTTT. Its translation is CASRAREGQPQHF.

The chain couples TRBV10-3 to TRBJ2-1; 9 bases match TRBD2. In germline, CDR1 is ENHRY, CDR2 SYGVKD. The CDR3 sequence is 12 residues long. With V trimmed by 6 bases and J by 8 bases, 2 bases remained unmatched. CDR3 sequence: CAIRGLADEQFF. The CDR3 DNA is TGTGCCATCAGGGGACTAGCCGATGAGCAGTTCTTC.

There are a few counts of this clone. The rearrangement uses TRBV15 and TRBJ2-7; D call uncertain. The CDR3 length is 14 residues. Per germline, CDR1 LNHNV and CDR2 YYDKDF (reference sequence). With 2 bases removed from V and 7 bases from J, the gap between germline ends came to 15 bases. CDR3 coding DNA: TGTGCCACCAGCAGATGGCGACCACACCTGGAGCAGTACTTC. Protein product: CATSRWRPHLEQYF.